This T cell receptor (beta chain) is from a study of blood T cell repertoires in COVID-19. Profiling relied on immunoSEQ multiplex PCR, and the TCRdb table lists in-frame clones only, not all of them. The data show 150,000 to 200,000 clones, about nine tenths seen once. This clone was seen at least ten times. Germline loops: CDR1 MNHEY, CDR2 SVGEGT. Between the trimmed V and J ends, which lost 5 bases and 0 bases, there was a span of 12 bases. This CDR3 is built from 15 residues. Sequencing used PBMCs or T cells enriched from blood (not recorded which). The chain recombines TRBV6-2 or TRBV6-3 with TRBJ2-3; a weak D match, TRBD1 (6 bases). The receptor was derived from a woman aged 18-35 years who had recovered from COVID-19. The CDR3 DNA reads as TGTGCCAGCAGTGCCGGGACAACGAGCACAGATACGCAGTATTTT. As protein: CASSAGTTSTDTQYF.